A single sample is the source of the 16 T cell receptor beta chains below, sequenced in a study of siplizumab effects on memory and regulatory T cells. Sequenced by immunoSEQ multiplex PCR; TCRdb stores in-frame clones only, minus some. The sample consists of around 100,000 clones, nearly 95% of them appearing once. The material sequenced was Tregs sorted from blood. These receptors originate from a human donor in good health.

V and J are TRBV7-9 and TRBJ2-3, with 10 positions matching TRBD2. This CDR3 region has 15 residues. The germline V gene has CDR1 SEHNR and CDR2 FQNEAQ (reference sequence). With V trimmed by 5 bases and J by 9 bases, 11 bases remained unmatched. CDR3 sequence: CASSPIAGGTYTQYF. CDR3 DNA: TGTGCCAGCAGCCCCATAGCGGGAGGAACGTACACGCAGTATTTT.

This chain joins TRBV9 and TRBJ2-1, with 8 bases lining up with TRBD2. With V trimmed by 5 bases and J by 2 bases, 3 bases remained unmatched. The CDR3 sequence is 14 residues long. Germline CDR1 and CDR2: SGDLS and YYNGEE. This chain's CDR3 is CASSSGVTYNEQFF. The CDR3 nucleotides are TGTGCCAGCAGTAGCGGGGTCACCTACAATGAGCAGTTCTTC. The entire variable domain, with the rest obtained from reference TRBV9 and TRBJ2-1, is as follows: DSGVTQTPKHLITATGQRVTLRCSPRSGDLSVYWYQQSLDQGLQFLIQYYNGEERAKGNILERFSAQQFPDLHSELNLSSLELGDSALYFCASSSGVTYNEQFFGPGTRLTVL.

This chain joins TRBV6-1 and TRBJ1-1; TRBD1 matches at 8 bases. CDR3 length: 13 amino acids. V shed 6 bases, J shed 5 bases, and the junction held 5 bases outside the gene matches. Germline CDR1 and CDR2: MNHNS and SASEGT. CDR3 nucleotide sequence: TGTGCCAGCAGCGCCACAGGGGGAACTGAAGCTTTCTTT. Translation gives CASSATGGTEAFF.

The chain uses TRBV19 and TRBJ1-1; D uncertain. V was clipped by 3 bases and J by 2 bases, with 10 bases between them. Looked up from germline, CDR1 is LNHDA and CDR2 is SQIVND (reference sequence). This CDR3 is built from 14 residues. The CDR3 reads CASSILGGNTEAFF. CDR3 nucleotides: TGTGCCAGTAGTATCTTAGGAGGCAACACTGAAGCTTTCTTT.

The chain combines TRBV5-8 with TRBJ1-2, with unresolved D. This CDR3 spans 15 amino acids. The germline V and J ends were trimmed by 0 bases and 4 bases, with 13 bases remaining between them. Germline values: CDR1 SGHTS, CDR2 YDEGEE. The CDR3: CASSLASFRGYGYTF. The CDR3, as DNA: TGTGCCAGCAGCTTGGCGAGCTTCCGAGGCTATGGCTACACCTTC.

The rearrangement links TRBV10-1 to TRBJ2-5, with D possibly TRBD1 on 5 matching bases. Germline CDR1 and CDR2: WNHNN and SYGVQD (reference sequence). CDR3 length equals 13 residues. Trimming removed 0 bases from V and 7 bases from J, with 9 bases in between. The CDR3 reads CASSESGVGTQYF. CDR3 nucleotides: TGCGCCAGCAGTGAGTCAGGGGTTGGGACCCAGTACTTC.

The DNA for the CDR3 is TGTGCCAGCAGTTACAGGGGGCTTATCCCCAGCGAGCAGTACTTC. Protein sequence: CASSYRGLIPSEQYF. The J gene is TRBJ2-7, the V gene TRBV25-1, with 9 nucleotides matching TRBD1. Germline values: CDR1 MGHDK, CDR2 SYGVNS. The CDR3 has 15 amino acids. V shed 5 bases and J 6 bases; nucleotides not matched to a gene: 11.

The chain recombines TRBV5-1 with TRBJ2-1; TRBD2 agrees at 7 bases. The CDR3 length is 14 residues. V shed 0 bases, J shed 6 bases, and the junction held 3 bases outside the gene matches. The germline V gene has CDR1 SGHRS and CDR2 YFSETQ. CDR3 sequence reads: CASSLATGGNEQFF. CDR3 nucleotides: TGCGCCAGCAGCTTGGCGACGGGGGGCAATGAGCAGTTCTTC.

J is TRBJ1-1 and V is TRBV30; no firm D call. This CDR3 has 14 amino acids. Germline V gives CDR1 GTSNPN, CDR2 SVGIG (reference sequence). V was trimmed by 5 bases and J by 0 bases, leaving 13 bases between them. CDR3 nucleotide sequence: TGTGCCTGGGTGAGACGTGGGGTGAACACTGAAGCTTTCTTT. Protein: CAWVRRGVNTEAFF. Full variable domain (rest looked up from reference TRBV30 and TRBJ1-1): SQTIHQWPATLVQPVGSPLSLECTVEGTSNPNLYWYRQAAGRGLQLLFYSVGIGQISSEVPQNLSASRPQDRQFILSSKKLLLSDSGFYLCAWVRRGVNTEAFFGQGTRLTVV.

This chain uses TRBV21-1 with TRBJ1-6; TRBD1 is the table's D call and was not checked against the DNA. TRBV21-1 is annotated as a pseudogene. The CDR3 contains 17 residues. CDR3 in DNA: TGTGCCAGCAGCAAATTAACGTACAGGGGGGTGTATTCACCCCTCCACTTT. Protein: CASSKLTYRGVYSPLHF.

V gene TRBV5-4 combines with J gene TRBJ2-5; 10 bases are a match to TRBD1. Germline CDR1 is SGHNT and CDR2 is YYREEE (reference sequence). The CDR3 is made up of 17 amino acids. V lost 0 bases and J lost 7; bases outside the gene matches: 12. CDR3 sequence reads: CASSLGLGTGVVVTQYF. CDR3 DNA: TGTGCCAGCAGCTTGGGGTTGGGGACAGGGGTTGTCGTGACCCAGTACTTC.

This clone was detected only a few times. The rearrangement links TRBV30 to TRBJ1-5; possible D gene TRBD1, 5 bases. Trimming removed 2 bases from V and 2 bases from J, with 25 bases in between. Germline CDR1 GTSNPN, CDR2 SVGIG (reference sequence). The CDR3 has 19 residues. The CDR3 DNA reads TGTGCCTGGAGTCCGCCCTTTGCAGGGCCCGGACCCCGCAATCAGCCCCAGCATTTT. Protein product: CAWSPPFAGPGPRNQPQHF.

This clone was recorded once. In DNA form, the CDR3 reads TGCGCCAGCAGCTTGGGGTACGCCGGGGAGCTGTTTTTT. It encodes CASSLGYAGELFF. The chain links TRBV5-1 to TRBJ2-2; D remains ambiguous. Trimming removed 0 bases from V and 6 bases from J, with 6 bases in between. Germline-derived CDR1 and CDR2 are SGHRS and YFSETQ. There are 13 residues in the CDR3.

This chain links TRBV6-4 with TRBJ1-1; D might be TRBD1 (5 bases). The CDR3 consists of 14 residues. The germline V and J ends were trimmed by 5 bases and 5 bases, with 15 bases remaining between them. In germline, CDR1 is MRHNA, CDR2 SNTAGT. The CDR3 protein is CASSLQSRGTEAFF. The CDR3 DNA sequence: TGTGCCAGCAGTCTTCAGAGCCGGGGGACTGAAGCTTTCTTT.

The chain links TRBV19 to TRBJ1-1; no clear D gene. V gave up 3 bases and J gave up 0 bases, with 8 bases separating them. This CDR3 is 14 amino acids long. The germline V gene encodes CDR1 LNHDA and CDR2 SQIVND (reference sequence). The CDR3 DNA follows: TGTGCCAGTAGTATGACAAGTATGAACACTGAAGCTTTCTTT. Translating it yields CASSMTSMNTEAFF.

The V and J genes are TRBV2 and TRBJ1-2; D is unresolved. This CDR3 is built from 11 residues. V shed 5 bases and J shed 6 bases, with 7 bases lying between them. Looked up from germline, CDR1 is SNHLY and CDR2 is FYNNEI. For the CDR3, the DNA is TGTGCCAGCAGTCCGGGTGATGGCTACACCTTC. This encodes CASSPGDGYTF.